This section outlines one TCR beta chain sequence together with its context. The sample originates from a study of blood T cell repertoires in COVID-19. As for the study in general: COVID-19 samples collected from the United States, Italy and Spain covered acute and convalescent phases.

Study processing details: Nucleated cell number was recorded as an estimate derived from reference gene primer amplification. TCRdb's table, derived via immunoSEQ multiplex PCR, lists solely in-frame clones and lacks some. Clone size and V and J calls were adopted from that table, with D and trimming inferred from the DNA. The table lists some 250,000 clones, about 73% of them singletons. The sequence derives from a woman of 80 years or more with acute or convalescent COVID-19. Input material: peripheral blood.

CDR3 in amino acids: CASGTAYEQYF. CDR3 nucleotides: TGTGCTAGTGGGACAGCCTACGAGCAGTACTTC. The genes are TRBV12-5 and TRBJ2-7; TRBD1 might be the D (5 bases). Germline lookup yields CDR1 LGHNT and CDR2 FRNRAP. Trimming shortened V by 6 bases and J by 2 bases, and 5 bases separated the two germline ends. The CDR3 contains 11 residues.